The 29 T cell receptor beta chains in this list originate from one sample, sequenced in a study of T cells in tumors after PD-1 blockade. The repertoire was sequenced with immunoSEQ multiplex PCR; TCRdb's copy has only in-frame clones and lacks some. Among around 50,000 clones listed, 79% were seen once. This specimen was PBMCs, taken before anti-PD-1 therapy. The receptor source for this set is a human donor with advanced basal cell or squamous cell carcinoma (not recorded which).

This clone was seen a single time. The gene calls are TRBV2 and TRBJ2-3, with 8 bases aligning to TRBD1. Looked up from germline, CDR1 is SNHLY and CDR2 is FYNNEI. There are 15 residues in the CDR3. V dropped 3 bases and J dropped 5; count of bases not matched to a gene: 7. CDR3: CASSDRTGQGDTQYF. CDR3 sequence (DNA): TGTGCCAGCAGTGACAGGACAGGGCAGGGAGATACGCAGTATTTT.

This clone was counted once. This rearrangement joins TRBV10-3 to TRBJ2-3, with D unclear. The CDR3 extends over 12 amino acids. Trimming took 10 bases from V and 6 from J, leaving 14 bases between them. In germline, CDR1 is ENHRY, CDR2 SYGVKD. This CDR3 reads CATGAGSDTQYF. The CDR3, as DNA: TGTGCCACCGGAGCCGGGTCCGATACGCAGTATTTT.

The table lists this clone with a count of one. The chain carries TRBV6-5 and TRBJ2-1, with 9 bases that match TRBD2. CDR1 and CDR2 from the germline V gene are MNHEY and SVGAGI. The junction had 10 bases not matched to a gene; V was cut back by 6 bases and J by 7 bases. The CDR3 is 15 amino acids. The CDR3 reads CASRNPGTSKNEQFF. The CDR3 bases are TGTGCCAGCAGAAATCCCGGGACTAGCAAGAATGAGCAGTTCTTC.

The chain employs TRBV6-5 and TRBJ1-4; the D gene is possibly TRBD1 (5 bases). The CDR3 covers 16 residues. Per the germline V gene, CDR1 is MNHEY and CDR2 is SVGAGI. V lost 0 bases to trimming and J lost 7 bases, with 15 bases between them. The chain's CDR3 is CASSYSAGPLVEKLFF. The CDR3 DNA follows: TGTGCCAGCAGTTACTCGGCAGGGCCCCTAGTTGAAAAACTGTTTTTT.

The V gene is TRBV27, the J gene TRBJ2-3, with 11 positions matching TRBD1. The CDR3 spans 16 residues. The junction had 3 bases not matched to a gene; V was cut back by 2 bases and J by 2 bases. Germline assignment: CDR1 MNHEY and CDR2 SMNVEV (reference sequence). CDR3 DNA sequence: TGTGCCAGCAGTTTAGGACAGGGGGCCTACACAGATACGCAGTATTTT. This gives the protein CASSLGQGAYTDTQYF.

This clone appeared once. The genes are TRBV6-1 and TRBJ1-1, with a tentative D call TRBD1 (6 bases). CDR3 length equals 15 residues. Germline CDR1 reads MNHNS; CDR2 reads SASEGT. V shed 1 base and J shed 6 bases, with 15 bases lying between them. The CDR3 nucleotides are TGTGCCAGCAGTGAAGTCAGAGGGGGGGGCTCTGAAGCTTTCTTT. This gives the protein CASSEVRGGGSEAFF.

The CDR3 region has the DNA TGTGCCAGCAGCCCACCTTATAAAACAGAGGACTATGGCTACACCTTC. Translated, it gives CASSPPYKTEDYGYTF. The rearrangement links TRBV11-3 to TRBJ1-2, with no clear D. Germline CDR1 SGHNT, CDR2 YENEEA. Between the trimmed V and J ends, which lost 5 bases and 3 bases, there was a span of 19 bases. This CDR3 is 16 amino acids long.

This chain joins TRBV6-5 and TRBJ1-2; D is uncertain. The CDR3 extends over 13 amino acids. The germline V gene encodes CDR1 MNHEY and CDR2 SVGAGI. V was shortened by 6 bases and J by 0 bases, with 8 bases between the two germline ends. CDR3 bases: TGTGCCAGCAGGACCACTGCTAACTATGGCTACACCTTC. It translates to CASRTTANYGYTF.

This clone appeared once. The chain links TRBV13 to TRBJ2-3; 7 bases agree with TRBD2. The germline gives CDR1 PRHDT, CDR2 FYEKMQ (reference sequence). Unmatched junction bases numbered 11, after V lost 10 bases and J lost 4 bases. The CDR3 is 14 residues long. The CDR3 DNA is TGTGCCACGGCGGTGGGGGGAGGGTCAGATACGCAGTATTTT. Its protein product is CATAVGGGSDTQYF.

The rearrangement joins TRBV5-4 to TRBJ1-1; D gene unclear. Germline V lookup: CDR1 SGHNT, CDR2 YYREEE (reference sequence). This CDR3 is 14 amino acids long. Trimming took 1 base from V and 1 from J, leaving 8 bases between them. The DNA of the CDR3 is TGTGCCAGCAGCTTGACACAGCAGAACACTGAAGCTTTCTTT. Protein sequence: CASSLTQQNTEAFF. The whole variable domain, remainder taken from reference TRBV5-4 and TRBJ1-1, is ETGVTQSPTHLIKTRGQQVTLRCSSQSGHNTVSWYQQALGQGPQFIFQYYREEENGRGNFPPRFSGLQFPNYSSELNVNALELDDSALYLCASSLTQQNTEAFFGQGTRLTVV.

The rearrangement joins TRBV7-2 to TRBJ2-3; a possible D gene is TRBD1 (5 bases). CDR1 is SGHTA, CDR2 FQGNSA, per germline. This CDR3 contains 15 residues. Trimming pared 3 bases from V and 8 bases from J, leaving 18 bases between. CDR3 DNA sequence: TGTGCCAGCAGCTTCCAACGGACGCCTGGGGCTACGCAGTATTTT. Translated, it gives CASSFQRTPGATQYF.

The chain employs TRBV15 and TRBJ1-1; D gene ambiguous. Germline assignment: CDR1 LNHNV and CDR2 YYDKDF (reference sequence). This CDR3 is built from 16 residues. V shed 9 bases and J shed 1 base, with 21 bases lying between them. CDR3 bases: TGTGCCACATACCGACGTGGCGGCCCCAAGAACACTGAAGCTTTCTTT. It is translated as CATYRRGGPKNTEAFF.

V usage is TRBV7-8 and J usage is TRBJ2-7; possible D gene TRBD2, 6 bases. V shed 5 bases and J shed 5 bases, with 13 bases lying between them. CDR3 size: 13 residues. CDR1 is SGHVS and CDR2 is FQNEAQ in the germline V gene. The CDR3: CASSLLGGHEQYF. The CDR3 nucleotides read TGTGCCAGCAGCCTCCTAGGAGGGCACGAGCAGTACTTC. Looking up the rest from reference TRBV7-8 and TRBJ2-7 gives the full variable domain: GAGVSQSPRYKVAKRGQDVALRCDPISGHVSLFWYQQALGQGPEFLTYFQNEAQLDKSGLPSDRFFAERPEGSVSTLKIQRTQQEDSAVYLCASSLLGGHEQYFGPGTRLTVT.

V gene TRBV4-2 combines with J gene TRBJ2-3, with 10 bases lining up with TRBD2. This CDR3 has 17 residues. Germline V gene data show CDR1 as LGHNA and CDR2 as YNFKEQ. Trimming removed 0 bases from V and 7 bases from J; junction bases left unmatched: 10. CDR3 bases: TGTGCCAGCAGCCAAGATCTTCCCAGCGGGGGGGGAAATACGCAGTATTTT. The encoded protein is CASSQDLPSGGGNTQYF.

The V call is TRBV2, the J call TRBJ2-3, with 13 bases fitting TRBD2. J was trimmed by 6 bases and V by 6 bases; bases with no gene match: 6. The CDR3 loop spans 15 amino acids. Germline V lookup: CDR1 SNHLY, CDR2 FYNNEI. CDR3 in DNA: TGTGCCAGCAGCCCACTAGCGGGAGGGCTGGATACGCAGTATTTT. It is translated as CASSPLAGGLDTQYF.

CDR3 in DNA: TGTGCCAGCAGTGCGGAGACAGGGTCGGGCTATGGCTACACCTTC. Its protein is CASSAETGSGYGYTF. The chain recombines TRBV6-4 with TRBJ1-2, with 7 bases that match TRBD1. Germline-derived CDR1 and CDR2 are MRHNA and SNTAGT. V lost 4 bases, J lost 4 bases, and 9 bases stayed unmatched. The CDR3 is made up of 15 amino acids.

The chain employs TRBV27 and TRBJ1-1; D is perhaps TRBD1 (6 bases). The CDR3 totals 15 residues. Germline V gene data show CDR1 as MNHEY and CDR2 as SMNVEV (reference sequence). Trimming stripped 5 bases from V and 5 bases from J, with 18 bases between. This CDR3 reads CASSPPRGASTEAFF. Here the CDR3 DNA reads TGTGCCAGCAGTCCCCCGAGGGGGGCCTCGACTGAAGCTTTCTTT.

The J gene is TRBJ2-5, the V gene TRBV9, with D perhaps TRBD1 (7 bases). Germline V gives CDR1 SGDLS, CDR2 YYNGEE. Trimming removed 2 bases at V and 4 bases at J, with 12 bases between. This CDR3 contains 14 residues. The CDR3 DNA reads as TGTGCCAGCAGCGTTACCAGGGGGGTAGAGACCCAGTACTTC. The encoded protein is CASSVTRGVETQYF.

This clone appeared a single time. The chain joins TRBV7-6 to TRBJ2-5, with 8 nucleotides matching TRBD2. The CDR3 runs 14 residues. In germline, CDR1 is SGHVS, CDR2 FNYEAQ. Trimming took 4 bases from V and 5 from J; bases not matched to a gene: 6. Here the CDR3 reads CASSSGGALETQYF. In DNA, the CDR3 is TGTGCCAGCAGCTCGGGAGGGGCTCTTGAGACCCAGTACTTC.

The chain combines TRBV19 with TRBJ2-1, with D perhaps TRBD1 (6 bases). This CDR3 region has 18 residues. CDR1 LNHDA and CDR2 SQIVND come from the germline V gene (reference sequence). V lost 1 base, J lost 3 bases, and 19 bases lay in between. CDR3 in amino acids: CASSIGLIGGKGYNEQFF. As DNA, the CDR3 is TGTGCCAGTAGTATAGGGTTAATAGGGGGAAAGGGCTACAATGAGCAGTTCTTC. Full variable domain (missing parts from reference TRBV19 and TRBJ2-1): DGGITQSPKYLFRKEGQNVTLSCEQNLNHDAMYWYRQDPGQGLRLIYYSQIVNDFQKGDIAEGYSVSREKKESFPLTVTSAQKNPTAFYLCASSIGLIGGKGYNEQFFGPGTRLTVL.

The chain recombines TRBV29-1 with TRBJ2-7; 10 bases fit TRBD1. Germline V CDR1 and CDR2: SQVTM, ANQGSEA. The CDR3 totals 15 residues. V lost 5 bases and J lost 3; bases outside the gene matches: 10. The CDR3 loop reads CSVTTKWTGGYEQYF. DNA for the CDR3: TGCAGCGTTACTACGAAGTGGACAGGGGGCTACGAGCAGTACTTC.

This clone has only a few counts. The chain links TRBV13 to TRBJ2-1; D is unresolved. Trimming removed 4 bases at V and 8 bases at J, with 21 bases between. This CDR3 region has 16 residues. Germline CDR1 is PRHDT and CDR2 is FYEKMQ (reference sequence). The CDR3 region has the DNA TGTGCCAGCAGCTCTTCCGGAGACCCAACCGGAGATGAGCAGTTCTTC. This sequence encodes CASSSSGDPTGDEQFF.

This clone was counted a single time. This chain links TRBV18 with TRBJ2-7, with D hard to call. V gave up 1 base and J gave up 0 bases, with 7 bases separating them. The CDR3 runs to 14 residues. Germline CDR1 KGHSH, CDR2 LQKENI. The CDR3 loop is CASSPQQTSYEQYF. Written as DNA, the CDR3 is TGTGCCAGCTCACCACAACAAACCTCCTACGAGCAGTACTTC.

The chain couples TRBV2 to TRBJ2-7; TRBD2 is a possible D gene (6 bases). The CDR3 covers 14 residues. Germline lookup yields CDR1 SNHLY and CDR2 FYNNEI. The germline V and J ends were trimmed by 5 bases and 1 base, with 12 bases remaining between them. For the CDR3, the DNA is TGTGCCAGCAGTTCTCTAGCGAGTTCCTACGAGCAGTACTTC. Translated, it gives CASSSLASSYEQYF.

Remarks on this clone: At one of its ends the junction is not consistent with the germline gene, which may arise from a read error. This chain uses TRBV7-3 with TRBJ1-1, with D perhaps TRBD1 (5 bases). The CDR3 sequence is 15 residues long. Germline CDR1 is SGHTA and CDR2 is FQGTGA. The CDR3 region is CASSAHSTGVTVPAF. CDR3 sequence (DNA): TGTGCCAGCAGCGCACATTCCACAGGCGTTACAGTACCGGCTTTT.

This CDR3 is CASSVEGTFYGYTF. CDR3 nucleotide sequence: TGTGCCAGCAGCGTAGAAGGGACCTTTTATGGCTACACCTTC. The rearrangement links TRBV9 to TRBJ1-2; possible D gene TRBD1, 5 bases. Germline CDR1 SGDLS, CDR2 YYNGEE. Trimming left V 0 bases short and J 5 bases short, with 11 bases between. The CDR3 is 14 residues long. Based on the CDR3 plus reference TRBV9 and TRBJ1-2, the full variable domain is DSGVTQTPKHLITATGQRVTLRCSPRSGDLSVYWYQQSLDQGLQFLIQYYNGEERAKGNILERFSAQQFPDLHSELNLSSLELGDSALYFCASSVEGTFYGYTFGSGTRLTVV.

J is TRBJ1-5 and V is TRBV7-2; no reliable D call. Trimming removed 5 bases from V and 0 bases from J, with 2 bases in between. CDR1 and CDR2 (germline): SGHTA, FQGNSA. The CDR3 is made up of 12 amino acids. The CDR3 nucleotides are TGTGCCAGCAGCCCTAGCAATCAGCCCCAGCATTTT. Translating it yields CASSPSNQPQHF.

The chain employs TRBV18 and TRBJ1-2; D is uncertain. CDR3 length: 13 residues. CDR1 and CDR2 (germline): KGHSH, LQKENI. Trimming removed 3 bases from V and 4 bases from J, with 9 bases in between. The CDR3 spells CASSPTSLYGYTF. CDR3 nucleotides: TGTGCCAGCTCACCTACCTCGCTCTATGGCTACACCTTC.

The rearrangement uses TRBV7-8 and TRBJ2-3; TRBD2 might be the D (5 bases). The germline V gene encodes CDR1 SGHVS and CDR2 FQNEAQ. V lost 3 bases and J lost 3, with 16 bases in between. CDR3 size: 16 residues. This chain's CDR3 is CASSLSTGVLTDTQYF. CDR3 in DNA: TGTGCCAGCAGCTTGTCGACCGGGGTCTTGACAGATACGCAGTATTTT.